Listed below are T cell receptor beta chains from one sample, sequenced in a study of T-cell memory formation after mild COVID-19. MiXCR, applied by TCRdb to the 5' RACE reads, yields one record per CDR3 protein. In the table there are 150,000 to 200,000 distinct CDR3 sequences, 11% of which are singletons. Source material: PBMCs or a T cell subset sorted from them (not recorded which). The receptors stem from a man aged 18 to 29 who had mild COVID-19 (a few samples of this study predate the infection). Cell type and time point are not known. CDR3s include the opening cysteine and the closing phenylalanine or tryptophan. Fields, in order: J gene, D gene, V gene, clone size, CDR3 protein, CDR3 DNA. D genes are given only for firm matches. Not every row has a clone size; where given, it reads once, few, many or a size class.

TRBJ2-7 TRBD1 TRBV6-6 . CASSRRGTGVYEQYF TGTGCCAGCAGTCGCCGAGGGACAGGGGTTTACGAGCAGTACTTC
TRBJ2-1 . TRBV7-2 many CASSSRGGNEQFF TGTGCCAGCAGCTCGAGGGGCGGGAATGAGCAGTTCTTC
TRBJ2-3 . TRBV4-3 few CASSHDTNTDTQYF TGCGCCAGCAGCCATGATACCAACACAGATACGCAGTATTTT
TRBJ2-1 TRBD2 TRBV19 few CASSYSGHNEQFF TGTGCCAGTAGTTATAGCGGGCACAATGAGCAGTTCTTC
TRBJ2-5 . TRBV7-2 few CASSFSSLETQYF TGTGCCAGCAGCTTCTCTAGCTTAGAGACCCAGTACTTC
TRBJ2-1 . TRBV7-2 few CASTRPGANEQFF TGTGCCAGCACCCGTCCAGGGGCCAATGAGCAGTTCTTC
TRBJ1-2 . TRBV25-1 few CASSESGYYGYTF TGTGCCAGCAGTGAATCAGGGTACTATGGCTACACCTTC
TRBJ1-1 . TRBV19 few CASSMRHVNTEAFF TGTGCCAGTAGTATGCGGCACGTGAACACTGAAGCTTTCTTT
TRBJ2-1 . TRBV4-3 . CASSQDRSSNEQFF TGCGCCAGCAGCCAAGATCGGTCCAGCAATGAGCAGTTCTTC
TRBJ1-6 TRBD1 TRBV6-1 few CASSEGGTGQPLHF TGTGCCAGCAGTGAAGGGGGGACAGGGCAACCCCTCCACTTT
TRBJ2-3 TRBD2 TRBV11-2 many CASSLELAGGTDTQYF TGTGCCAGCAGCTTAGAACTAGCGGGGGGTACAGATACGCAGTATTTT
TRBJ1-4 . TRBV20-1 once CSARPPGMAANEKLFF TGCAGTGCTAGACCCCCGGGGATGGCGGCTAATGAAAAACTGTTTTTT
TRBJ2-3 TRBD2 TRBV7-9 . CASSPSPTSADTQYF TGTGCCAGCAGCCCAAGCCCAACTAGCGCAGATACGCAGTATTTT
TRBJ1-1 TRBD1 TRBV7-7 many CASSVDRGTEAFF TGTGCCAGCAGCGTGGACAGGGGCACTGAAGCTTTCTTT
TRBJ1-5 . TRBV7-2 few CASSVAAGPNQPQHF TGTGCCAGCAGCGTCGCGGCAGGGCCCAATCAGCCCCAGCATTTT
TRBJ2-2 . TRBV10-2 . CASRMRGGLGELFF TGCGCCAGCCGAATGAGAGGGGGACTCGGGGAGCTGTTTTTT
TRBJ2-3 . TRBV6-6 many CASSSKPGSGTQYF TGTGCCAGCAGTTCCAAACCAGGGTCGGGTACGCAGTATTTT
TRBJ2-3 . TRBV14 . CASSLKGDATQYF TGTGCCAGCAGCTTAAAGGGCGATGCTACGCAGTATTTT
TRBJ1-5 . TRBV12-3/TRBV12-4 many CASTQDGNQPQHF TGTGCCAGCACCCAGGACGGCAATCAGCCCCAGCATTTT
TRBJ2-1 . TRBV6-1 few CASRAWNEQFF TGTGCCAGCAGGGCGTGGAATGAGCAGTTCTTC
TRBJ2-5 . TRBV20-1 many CSSPRGLETQYF TGCAGTTCCCCCCGGGGGCTGGAGACCCAGTACTTC
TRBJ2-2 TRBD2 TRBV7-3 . CASSPAGEAGELFF TGTGCCAGCAGCCCAGCGGGGGAGGCCGGGGAGCTGTTTTTT
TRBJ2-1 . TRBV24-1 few CATSGDKDEQFF TGTGCCACCAGTGGGGACAAGGATGAGCAGTTCTTC
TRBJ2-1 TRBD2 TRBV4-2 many CASSQGGGTTYNEQFF TGTGCCAGCAGCCAAGGGGGCGGGACTACTTACAATGAGCAGTTCTTC
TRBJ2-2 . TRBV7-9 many CASSLFGLRGSGELFF TGTGCCAGCAGCTTATTTGGCCTAAGAGGGTCCGGGGAGCTGTTTTTT
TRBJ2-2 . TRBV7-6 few CASSSPGEGGELFF TGTGCCAGCAGCTCCCCGGGGGAAGGCGGGGAGCTGTTTTTT
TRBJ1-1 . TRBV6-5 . CASRRPRNTEAFF TGTGCCAGCAGGAGACCCAGGAACACTGAAGCTTTCTTT
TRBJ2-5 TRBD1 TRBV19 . CASRTTGGAETQYF TGTGCCAGTAGGACAACAGGGGGCGCCGAGACCCAGTACTTC
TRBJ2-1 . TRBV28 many CASSTPGREQFF TGTGCCAGCAGTACACCAGGACGTGAGCAGTTCTTC
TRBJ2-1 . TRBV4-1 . CASSQVLARSYNEQFF TGCGCCAGCAGCCAAGTTCTAGCGAGGTCCTACAATGAGCAGTTCTTC
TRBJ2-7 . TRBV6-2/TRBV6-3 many CASSYPTEGRSSYEQYF TGTGCCAGCAGTTACCCCACCGAGGGCAGAAGCTCCTACGAGCAGTACTTC
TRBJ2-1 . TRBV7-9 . CASSLIAANEQFF TGTGCCAGCAGCTTAATCGCGGCAAATGAGCAGTTCTTC
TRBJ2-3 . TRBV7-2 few CASSFRGAADTQYF TGTGCCAGCAGCTTTAGGGGGGCCGCAGATACGCAGTATTTT
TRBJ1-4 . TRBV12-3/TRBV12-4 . CASSGRRRFGEKLFF TGTGCCAGCAGTGGGCGTAGACGGTTTGGAGAAAAACTGTTTTTT
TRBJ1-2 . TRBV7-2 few CASSPDGANYGYTF TGTGCCAGCAGTCCCGACGGCGCTAACTATGGCTACACCTTC
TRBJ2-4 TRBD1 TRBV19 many CASSIQTGGQYF TGTGCCAGTAGTATTCAGACAGGGGGGCAGTACTTC
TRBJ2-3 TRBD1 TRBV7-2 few CASSQYVDRVADTQYF TGTGCCAGCAGCCAGTACGTGGACAGGGTTGCAGATACGCAGTATTTT
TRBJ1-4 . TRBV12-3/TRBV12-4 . CASSTFPTEKLFF TGTGCCAGCAGTACCTTTCCGACAGAAAAACTGTTTTTT
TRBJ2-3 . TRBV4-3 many CASSPSPPRAISTDTQYF TGCGCCAGCAGCCCGTCCCCTCCTCGCGCCATTAGCACAGATACGCAGTATTTT
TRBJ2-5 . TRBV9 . CASTRGVGETQYF TGTGCCAGCACCAGGGGAGTGGGAGAGACCCAGTACTTC
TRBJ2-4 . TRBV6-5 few CASSYSGDKNIQYF TGTGCCAGCAGTTACTCTGGGGACAAAAACATTCAGTACTTC
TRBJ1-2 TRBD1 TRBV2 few CASSPGTGNDGYTF TGTGCCAGCAGTCCCGGGACAGGGAATGACGGCTACACCTTC
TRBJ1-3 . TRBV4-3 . CASSQEFGVISGNTIYF TGCGCCAGCAGCCAAGAATTTGGGGTTATCAGTGGAAACACCATATATTTT
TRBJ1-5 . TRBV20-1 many CSARDIYQPQHF TGCAGTGCTAGGGATATTTATCAGCCCCAGCATTTT
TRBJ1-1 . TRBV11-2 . CASSFRDVVAFF TGTGCCAGCAGCTTTCGAGACGTAGTCGCTTTCTTT
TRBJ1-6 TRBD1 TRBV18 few CASSPPESTGAIIRLHF TGTGCCAGCTCACCACCGGAATCGACAGGGGCCATCATACGCCTCCACTTT
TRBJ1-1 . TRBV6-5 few CASSWGERGEAFF TGTGCCAGCAGCTGGGGTGAACGGGGGGAAGCTTTCTTT
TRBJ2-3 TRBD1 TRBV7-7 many CASSPTGFTDTQYF TGTGCTAGCAGCCCGACAGGGTTCACAGATACGCAGTATTTT
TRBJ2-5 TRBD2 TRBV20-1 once CSARDSAGGLETQYF TGCAGTGCTAGAGATAGCGCGGGGGGGCTTGAGACCCAGTACTTC
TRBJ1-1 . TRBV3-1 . CASSRGAGDTEAFF TGTGCCAGCAGCCGGGGGGCGGGGGACACTGAAGCTTTCTTT
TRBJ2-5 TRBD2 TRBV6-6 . CASSPPPGLALETQYF TGTGCCAGCAGTCCGCCCCCGGGACTAGCTCTAGAGACCCAGTACTTC